The rows below give T cell receptor beta chains drawn from one sample of a study of blood T cell repertoires in COVID-19. The assay was immunoSEQ multiplex PCR, and TCRdb's table has in-frame clones only and misses some. The table has over 100,000 clones, approximately 80% seen once; the top ten hold around 3.9%. The sample consisted of peripheral blood. The receptors originated from an elderly woman with acute or convalescent COVID-19. Both conserved end residues are part of each CDR3. Fields, in order: V gene, J gene, CDR3 protein.

>TRBV10-3|TRBJ2-6
CAISDRGSGANVLTF
>TRBV6-5|TRBJ2-5
CASRGISGSSETQYF
>TRBV7-3|TRBJ1-6
CASSLRGGADSPLHF
>TRBV5-1|TRBJ1-3
CASKGQSSGNTIYF
>TRBV18|TRBJ2-3
CASSPGATDTQYF
>TRBV6-2/TRBV6-3|TRBJ2-1
CASSERGGFNEQFF
>TRBV19|TRBJ1-2
CASNSRAGDYGYTF
>TRBV9|TRBJ2-7
CASSVGERGDIHEQYF
>TRBV6-5|TRBJ2-7
CASTPGTESAEQYF
>TRBV27|TRBJ2-7
CASTGTVDYEQYF
>TRBV7-9|TRBJ1-5
CASSLGAGGEYQPQHF
>TRBV19|TRBJ1-3
CATLSGGPRNTIYF
>TRBV30|TRBJ1-2
CAWDRGNYGYTF
>TRBV19|TRBJ1-5
CASTLSPYQPQHF
>TRBV11-3|TRBJ1-6
CASSLGGEGSPLHF
>TRBV10-3|TRBJ1-1
CAISEIFVASNTEAFF
>TRBV12-3/TRBV12-4|TRBJ1-4
CASRQGQNEKLFF
>TRBV19|TRBJ2-7
CASRRKGAYEQYF
>TRBV7-2|TRBJ2-1
CASSLAVSGGVYNEQFF
>TRBV6-1|TRBJ2-5
CASRDPGRETQYF
>TRBV7-2|TRBJ2-1
CASSLRGGNEQFF
>TRBV7-2|TRBJ1-4
CASSRTGGGEKLFF
>TRBV19|TRBJ1-1
CASSSGQGTRMNTEAFF
>TRBV5-6|TRBJ1-1
CASIGGALNTEAFF
>TRBV5-1|TRBJ2-1
CASNILAAGDEQFF
>TRBV15|TRBJ1-3
CATSRDEYGNTIYF
>TRBV2|TRBJ1-6
CASRDRGSPLHF
>TRBV2|TRBJ1-5
CASSPQGGGNQPQHF
>TRBV18|TRBJ2-1
CASSPQRGPGNEQFF
>TRBV29-1|TRBJ2-1
CSVQTSLGEQFF
>TRBV7-2|TRBJ2-3
CASSLAGSGADTQYF
>TRBV12-5|TRBJ2-2
CASGLTSGDTGELFF
>TRBV25-1|TRBJ1-2
CASSGQGISGYTF
>TRBV4-1|TRBJ2-7
CASSHQLGLAVSYEQYF
>TRBV6-5|TRBJ2-2
CASRLVSGELFF
>TRBV28|TRBJ1-5
CASRQGGDQPQHF
>TRBV27|TRBJ1-5
CASSPGNRDQPQHF
>TRBV6-4|TRBJ2-3
CASSPAPPVPDTQYF
>TRBV10-1|TRBJ1-2
CASSDLAGVDYGYTF
>TRBV6-5|TRBJ1-1
CASSYSAGTENTEAFF
>TRBV12-5|TRBJ1-1
CASGLDRGQGTNTEAFF
>TRBV7-7|TRBJ1-3
CASSRGTDGNTIYF
>TRBV19|TRBJ2-7
CASTLGTGLRYEQYF
>TRBV15|TRBJ2-5
CATSRDVGVGETQYF
>TRBV3-1/TRBV3-2|TRBJ1-5
CASSQNWGGQPQHF
>TRBV5-1|TRBJ1-1
CASSLGAAGGTEAFF
>TRBV27|TRBJ2-1
CASSFQGASYMGNEQFF
>TRBV13|TRBJ1-2
CASSPETSNYGYTF